The clone carrying this T cell receptor beta chain was detected many times. The antigen is undetermined. TCRdb fed the 5' RACE reads into MiXCR, producing one record per CDR3 protein. The repertoire consists of some 130,000 distinct CDR3 sequences, with approximately 7.3% occurring once and the leading ten covering about an eighth. The data stem from a study of CD8 T cells in ankylosing spondylitis. Study-level results: There were earlier reports of some motif variants in reactive arthritis synovial fluid and blood.

The CDR3 covers 15 residues. V was trimmed by 1 base and J by 2 bases, leaving 12 bases between them. Germline V CDR1 and CDR2: MGHRA, YSYEKL. The sequence derives from a female donor with ankylosing spondylitis or in good health (not recorded which). The material sequenced was blood, either unsorted or a sorted T cell fraction (not recorded which). This chain links TRBV4-1 with TRBJ2-7; D is perhaps TRBD1 (5 bases). The CDR3 protein is CASSQGRQKTYEQYF. The CDR3 nucleotides read TGCGCCAGCAGCCAAGGGAGACAGAAAACCTACGAGCAGTACTTC.